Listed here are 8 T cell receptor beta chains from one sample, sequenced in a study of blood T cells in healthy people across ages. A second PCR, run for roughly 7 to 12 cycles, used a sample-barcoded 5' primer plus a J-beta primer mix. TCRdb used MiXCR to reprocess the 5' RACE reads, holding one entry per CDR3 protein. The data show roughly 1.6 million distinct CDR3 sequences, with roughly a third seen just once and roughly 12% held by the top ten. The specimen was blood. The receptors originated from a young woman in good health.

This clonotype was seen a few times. The CDR3 DNA is TGCAGTGCTGGCTCAGGAGCGGGGGACACCTACAATGAGCAGTTCTTC. Its translation is CSAGSGAGDTYNEQFF. The rearrangement links TRBV20-1 to TRBJ2-1, with 8 bases identical to TRBD2. Losses at the gene ends were 5 bases for V and 2 bases for J; bases not matched to a gene: 11. The CDR3 has 16 residues. CDR1 and CDR2 (germline): DFQATT, SNEGSKA (reference sequence).

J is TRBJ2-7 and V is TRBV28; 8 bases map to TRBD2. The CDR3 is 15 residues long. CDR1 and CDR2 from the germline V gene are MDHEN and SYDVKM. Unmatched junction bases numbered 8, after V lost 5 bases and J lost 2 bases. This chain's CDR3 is CASSPPAGVPYEQYF. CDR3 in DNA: TGTGCCAGCAGTCCCCCAGCGGGAGTGCCCTACGAGCAGTACTTC.

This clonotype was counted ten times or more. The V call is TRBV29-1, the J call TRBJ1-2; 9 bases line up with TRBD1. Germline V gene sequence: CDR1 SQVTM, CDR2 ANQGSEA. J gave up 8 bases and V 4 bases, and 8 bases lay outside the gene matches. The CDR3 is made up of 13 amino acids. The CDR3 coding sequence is TGCAGCGTTGGGCCAGACAGGGGGGAAGGCTACACCTTC. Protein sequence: CSVGPDRGEGYTF.

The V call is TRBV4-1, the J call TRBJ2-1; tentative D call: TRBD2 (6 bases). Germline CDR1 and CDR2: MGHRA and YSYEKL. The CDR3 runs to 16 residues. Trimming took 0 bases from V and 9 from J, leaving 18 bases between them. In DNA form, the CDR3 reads TGCGCCAGCAGCCAAGATGGAGGGGCCCTGGGTAGTGAGCAGTTCTTC. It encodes CASSQDGGALGSEQFF.

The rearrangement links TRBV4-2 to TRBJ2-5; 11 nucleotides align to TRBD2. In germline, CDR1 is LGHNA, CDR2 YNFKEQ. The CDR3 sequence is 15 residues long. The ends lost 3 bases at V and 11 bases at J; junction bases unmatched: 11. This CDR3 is CASSQKLAGDSEQYF. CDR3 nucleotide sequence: TGTGCCAGCAGCCAGAAACTAGCGGGGGACTCGGAGCAGTACTTC.

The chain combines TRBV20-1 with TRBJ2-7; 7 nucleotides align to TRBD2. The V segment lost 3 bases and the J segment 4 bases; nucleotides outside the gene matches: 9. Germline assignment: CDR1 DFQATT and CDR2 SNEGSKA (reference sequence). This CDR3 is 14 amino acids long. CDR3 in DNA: TGCAGTGCTAGTATGGCTAGCGGACCTTACGAGCAGTACTTC. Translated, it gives CSASMASGPYEQYF.

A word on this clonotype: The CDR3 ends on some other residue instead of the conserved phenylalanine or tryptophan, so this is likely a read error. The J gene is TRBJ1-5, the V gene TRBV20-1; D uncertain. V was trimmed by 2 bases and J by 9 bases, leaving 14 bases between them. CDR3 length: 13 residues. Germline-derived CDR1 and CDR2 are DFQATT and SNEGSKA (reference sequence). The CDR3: CSARPHDPRPQHS. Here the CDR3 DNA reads TGCAGTGCTAGACCACACGACCCTAGGCCCCAGCATTCT.

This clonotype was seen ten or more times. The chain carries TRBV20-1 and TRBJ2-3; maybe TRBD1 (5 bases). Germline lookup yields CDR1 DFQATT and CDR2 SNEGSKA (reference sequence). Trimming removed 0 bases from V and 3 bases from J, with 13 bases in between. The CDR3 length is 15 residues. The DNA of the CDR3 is TGCAGTGCTAGAGATTCTAAACAGGTTACAGATACGCAGTATTTT. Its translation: CSARDSKQVTDTQYF.